These T cell receptor beta chains were read from a single sample in a study of cytomegalovirus exposure and HLA in healthy donors. Using immunoSEQ multiplex PCR, the repertoire was profiled, and TCRdb retains in-frame clones only, with some absent. The repertoire has around 99,000 clones, about 77% of them found once; the top ten carry around 3.5%. Sequenced sample: PBMCs. The receptors stem from a man between 35 and 55 years old in good health and CMV-seronegative. The CDR3 runs from the conserved cysteine through the conserved F or W. The D gene is left open where the match is weak. Clone sizes are given selectively: once, few, many, or a class where the clone is expanded.

D	V	J	size	CDR3	DNA
TRBD1	TRBV10-1	TRBJ2-4	NA	CASSGDRGGIQYF	TGCGCCAGCAGTGGGGACAGGGGGGGCATTCAGTACTTC
TRBD2	TRBV10-1	TRBJ2-2	NA	CASSRSGRAPGELFF	TGCGCCAGCAGTCGGTCCGGGAGGGCCCCCGGGGAGCTGTTTTTT
TRBD1	TRBV11-3	TRBJ1-5	NA	CASSLARGPDPSNQPQHF	TGTGCCAGCAGCTTAGCCAGGGGGCCTGATCCGAGCAATCAGCCCCAGCATTTT
NA	TRBV6-5	TRBJ1-1	NA	CASRTTGQPNTEAFF	TGTGCCAGCAGGACTACAGGGCAACCGAACACTGAAGCTTTCTTT
NA	TRBV7-6	TRBJ1-1	NA	CASSLGRQGRAFF	TGTGCCAGCAGCTTAGGGAGGCAGGGGAGAGCTTTCTTT
NA	TRBV25-1	TRBJ2-7	NA	CASSGFPQGRNEQYF	TGTGCCAGCAGTGGATTCCCACAGGGAAGGAACGAGCAGTACTTC
TRBD1	TRBV7-6	TRBJ1-4	few	CASSGDRGGEKLFF	TGTGCCAGCAGCGGGGACAGGGGGGGAGAAAAACTGTTTTTT
NA	TRBV6-1	TRBJ2-7	NA	CASSAQTYEQYF	TGTGCCAGCAGTGCTCAGACATACGAGCAGTACTTC
TRBD1	TRBV4-1	TRBJ2-7	NA	CASSLRTGLYEQYF	TGCGCCAGCAGCCTCCGGACAGGCCTCTACGAGCAGTACTTC
TRBD1	TRBV7-9	TRBJ2-5	NA	CASSLASGGPETQYF	TGTGCCAGCAGCTTAGCCTCAGGGGGCCCAGAGACCCAGTACTTC
NA	TRBV28	TRBJ1-2	NA	CASSLPGANYGYTF	TGTGCCAGCAGTTTACCGGGGGCTAACTATGGCTACACCTTC
NA	TRBV5-1	TRBJ1-1	NA	CASSLGGGGNEAFF	TGCGCCAGCAGCTTGGGGGGAGGGGGTAATGAAGCTTTCTTT
TRBD1	TRBV5-4	TRBJ2-1	NA	CASSLERGGVGNEQFF	TGTGCCAGCAGCTTGGAAAGAGGGGGCGTGGGAAATGAGCAGTTCTTC
TRBD1	TRBV25-1	TRBJ2-1	NA	CASSLGTGSSYNEQFF	TGTGCCAGCAGCCTGGGGACAGGGAGCTCCTACAATGAGCAGTTCTTC
TRBD1	TRBV19	TRBJ1-5	NA	CASSRGTGSQPQHF	TGTGCCAGTAGTAGGGGGACAGGGAGTCAGCCCCAGCATTTT
NA	TRBV7-9	TRBJ2-2	medium-sized	CASRATGFTGELFF	TGTGCCAGCAGGGCTACAGGGTTCACCGGGGAGCTGTTTTTT
TRBD1	TRBV2	TRBJ2-1	NA	CASIPQGVGSYNEQFF	TGTGCCAGCATTCCCCAGGGGGTGGGGTCCTACAATGAGCAGTTCTTC
NA	TRBV28	TRBJ1-2	NA	CASRPLSLYGYTF	TGTGCCAGCAGGCCGCTAAGCCTTTATGGCTACACCTTC
NA	TRBV10-3	TRBJ2-1	NA	CAIGGGNEQFF	TGTGCCATCGGGGGAGGAAATGAGCAGTTCTTC
TRBD2	TRBV5-4	TRBJ2-3	NA	CASSFRLAGGTDTQYF	TGTGCCAGCAGCTTCAGACTAGCGGGAGGGACAGATACGCAGTATTTT
TRBD1	TRBV7-2	TRBJ2-1	NA	CASSLARGLYNEQFF	TGTGCCAGCAGCTTAGCCAGGGGGTTGTACAATGAGCAGTTCTTC
NA	TRBV29-1	TRBJ2-5	few	CSVVTSFSETQYF	TGCAGCGTTGTAACTAGCTTTTCCGAGACCCAGTACTTC
TRBD2	TRBV6-4	TRBJ2-7	NA	CASSVTSGDYEQYF	TGTGCCAGCAGTGTGACTAGCGGGGACTACGAGCAGTACTTC
TRBD1	TRBV14	TRBJ1-6	NA	CASSQVTGVYSPLHF	TGTGCCAGCAGCCAAGTGACAGGGGTGTATTCACCCCTCCACTTT
TRBD1	TRBV10-3	TRBJ1-1	NA	CAISAGTGGLNTEAFF	TGTGCCATCAGTGCCGGGACAGGGGGATTGAACACTGAAGCTTTCTTT
NA	TRBV13	TRBJ1-2	few	CASSLSSNYGYTF	TGTGCCAGCAGCTTATCCTCTAACTATGGCTACACCTTC
TRBD1	TRBV18	TRBJ1-1	NA	CASSPIPGQGVTEAFF	TGTGCCAGCTCACCAATTCCAGGACAGGGAGTCACTGAAGCTTTCTTT
TRBD2	TRBV19	TRBJ2-1	NA	CASSITPGGYNEQFF	TGTGCCAGTAGTATAACCCCGGGAGGATACAATGAGCAGTTCTTC
TRBD1	TRBV6-1	TRBJ2-7	once	CASRGTGQGYEQYF	TGTGCCAGCAGGGGGACGGGACAGGGCTACGAGCAGTACTTC
TRBD1	TRBV28	TRBJ1-2	NA	CASSPRDSYNYGYTF	TGTGCCAGCAGTCCTAGGGACAGCTATAACTATGGCTACACCTTC
NA	TRBV6-6	TRBJ2-2	NA	CASSLKDRAGPGELFF	TGTGCCAGCAGCCTCAAGGACAGAGCAGGGCCCGGGGAGCTGTTTTTT
TRBD2	TRBV6-1	TRBJ2-3	NA	CAGSVLAGGEDTQYF	TGTGCCGGTAGCGTTTTAGCGGGAGGGGAAGATACGCAGTATTTT
NA	TRBV5-4	TRBJ1-1	NA	CASSFGPRNTEAFF	TGTGCCAGCAGCTTTGGGCCAAGGAACACTGAAGCTTTCTTT
TRBD1	TRBV6-1	TRBJ1-2	NA	CASNPGQGSYGYTF	TGTGCCAGCAACCCGGGACAGGGGAGCTATGGCTACACCTTC
NA	TRBV21-1	TRBJ2-1	NA	CASSKDARDNYNEQFF	TGTGCCAGCAGCAAAGACGCGAGGGACAACTACAATGAGCAGTTCTTC
TRBD1	TRBV30	TRBJ2-7	NA	CAWGPGQGNHEQYF	TGTGCCTGGGGTCCGGGACAGGGGAACCACGAGCAGTACTTC
NA	TRBV29-1	TRBJ1-2	NA	CSVQAGYGYTF	TGCAGCGTCCAAGCCGGTTATGGCTACACCTTC
TRBD2	TRBV2	TRBJ2-2	few	CASIKWDSGVTGELFF	TGTGCCAGCATTAAGTGGGATAGCGGGGTCACCGGGGAGCTGTTTTTT
TRBD1	TRBV7-6	TRBJ1-2	NA	CASSLEQGAYYGYTF	TGTGCCAGCAGCTTGGAACAGGGGGCTTACTATGGCTACACCTTC
TRBD2	TRBV6-5	TRBJ2-5	NA	CASSVPGLGQETQYF	TGTGCCAGCAGTGTTCCGGGACTAGGACAAGAGACCCAGTACTTC
NA	TRBV10-3	TRBJ1-5	once	CAISDGQNYNQPQHF	TGTGCCATCAGTGACGGACAGAATTACAATCAGCCCCAGCATTTT
TRBD1	TRBV7-9	TRBJ1-1	NA	CASSKGALGTEAFF	TGTGCCAGCAGCAAGGGGGCCTTGGGCACTGAAGCTTTCTTT
NA	TRBV11-1	TRBJ2-1	once	CASSLGPAGVPSYNEQFF	TGTGCCAGCAGCTTGGGTCCGGCAGGGGTCCCGTCCTACAATGAGCAGTTCTTC
NA	TRBV11-2	TRBJ2-5	NA	CASSLWGGETQYF	TGTGCCAGCAGCTTGTGGGGGGGCGAGACCCAGTACTTC
TRBD1	TRBV6-6	TRBJ2-5	NA	CASSYTDRAEQHF	TGTGCCAGCAGTTACACGGACAGGGCCGAGCAGCACTTC
TRBD1	TRBV18	TRBJ2-7	NA	CASSPTGGNYEQYF	TGTGCCAGCTCGCCGACAGGGGGGAACTACGAGCAGTACTTC
TRBD1	TRBV20-1	TRBJ1-1	NA	CSARRTGAAFF	TGCAGTGCGAGACGAACAGGGGCGGCTTTCTTT
NA	TRBV27	TRBJ2-7	NA	CASSSYYEQYF	TGTGCCAGCAGCTCTTACTACGAGCAGTACTTC
TRBD1	TRBV6-1	TRBJ2-5	NA	CASRGTARETQYF	TGTGCCAGCAGGGGGACAGCCCGGGAGACCCAGTACTTC
TRBD2	TRBV7-8	TRBJ2-3	once	CASSLSGTSGRYTQYF	TGTGCCAGCAGCTTATCCGGGACTAGCGGGAGATATACGCAGTATTTT
TRBD2	TRBV19	TRBJ2-3	NA	CASSPSGASLDTQYF	TGTGCCAGTAGTCCTAGCGGGGCTTCCCTTGATACGCAGTATTTT
NA	TRBV19	TRBJ2-2	NA	CASSMQSTRNTGELFF	TGTGCCAGTAGTATGCAGTCGACACGGAACACCGGGGAGCTGTTTTTT
TRBD2	TRBV4-2	TRBJ2-5	once	CASSQEGLAGIQETQYF	TGTGCCAGCAGCCAGGAGGGACTAGCGGGGATCCAAGAGACCCAGTACTTC